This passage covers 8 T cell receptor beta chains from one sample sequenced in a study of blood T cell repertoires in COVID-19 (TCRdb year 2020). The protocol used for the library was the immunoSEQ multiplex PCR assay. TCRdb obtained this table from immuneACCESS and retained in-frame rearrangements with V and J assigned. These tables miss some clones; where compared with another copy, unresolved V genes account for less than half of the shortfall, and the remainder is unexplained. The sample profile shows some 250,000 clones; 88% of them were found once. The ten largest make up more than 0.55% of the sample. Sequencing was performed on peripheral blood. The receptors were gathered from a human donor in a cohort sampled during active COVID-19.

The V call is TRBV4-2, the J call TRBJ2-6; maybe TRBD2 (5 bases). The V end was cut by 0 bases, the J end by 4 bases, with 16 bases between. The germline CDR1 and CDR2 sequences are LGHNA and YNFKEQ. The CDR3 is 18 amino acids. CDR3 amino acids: CASSQELRRGSGANVLTF. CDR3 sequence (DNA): TGTGCCAGCAGCCAAGAGCTCCGCCGGGGTTCCGGGGCCAACGTCCTGACTTTC.

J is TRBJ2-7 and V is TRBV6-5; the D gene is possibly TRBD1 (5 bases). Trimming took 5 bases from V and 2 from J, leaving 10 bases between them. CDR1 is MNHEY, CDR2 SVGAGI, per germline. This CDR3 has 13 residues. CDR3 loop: CASSRGPTYEQYF. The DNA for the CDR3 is TGTGCCAGCAGTAGGGGCCCAACCTACGAGCAGTACTTC.

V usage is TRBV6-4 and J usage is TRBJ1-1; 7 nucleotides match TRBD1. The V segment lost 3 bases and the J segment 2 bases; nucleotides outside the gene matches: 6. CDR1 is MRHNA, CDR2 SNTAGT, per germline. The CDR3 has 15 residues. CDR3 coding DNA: TGTGCCAGCAGTGAAAATCGGGACAGTAACACTGAAGCTTTCTTT. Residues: CASSENRDSNTEAFF.

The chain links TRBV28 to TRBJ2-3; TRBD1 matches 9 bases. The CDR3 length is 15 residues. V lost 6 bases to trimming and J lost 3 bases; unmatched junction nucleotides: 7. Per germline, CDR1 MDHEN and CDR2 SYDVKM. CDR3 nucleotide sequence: TGTGCCAGCAGGGAAGGGGACAGGGAAACAGATACGCAGTATTTT. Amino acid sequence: CASREGDRETDTQYF.

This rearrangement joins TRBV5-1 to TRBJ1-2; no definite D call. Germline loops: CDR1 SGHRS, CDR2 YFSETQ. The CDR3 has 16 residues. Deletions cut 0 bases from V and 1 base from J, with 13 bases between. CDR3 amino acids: CASSLAGRGNNYGYTF. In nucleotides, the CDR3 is TGCGCCAGCAGCTTGGCCGGCAGAGGTAATAACTATGGCTACACCTTC.

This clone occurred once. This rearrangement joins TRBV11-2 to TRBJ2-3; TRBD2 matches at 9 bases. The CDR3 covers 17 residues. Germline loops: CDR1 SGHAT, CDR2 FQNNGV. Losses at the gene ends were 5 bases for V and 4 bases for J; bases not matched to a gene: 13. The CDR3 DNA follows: TGTGCCAGCAGCCTGAGAGTGACTAGCGGAGCTTCAGATACGCAGTATTTT. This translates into CASSLRVTSGASDTQYF.

The CDR3 region has the DNA TGTGCCAGCAGTTACCCCCCCCTGGAGCAGTACTTC. Translation: CASSYPPLEQYF. This chain uses TRBV6-2 or TRBV6-3 with TRBJ2-7; D gene uncertain. Germline CDR1 MNHEY, CDR2 SVGEGT. This CDR3 spans 12 amino acids. The V end was cut by 2 bases, the J end by 7 bases, with 9 bases between.

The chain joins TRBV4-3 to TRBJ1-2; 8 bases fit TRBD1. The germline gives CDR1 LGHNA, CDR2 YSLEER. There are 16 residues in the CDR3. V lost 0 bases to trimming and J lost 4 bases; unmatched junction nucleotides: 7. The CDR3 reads CASSQDRGTGGYGYTF. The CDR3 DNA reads TGCGCCAGCAGCCAAGATCGGGGGACAGGAGGCTATGGCTACACCTTC.